Presented here are 27 T cell receptor beta chains from one specimen sequenced in a study of cytomegalovirus exposure and HLA in healthy donors. In the PCR, 60 Vbeta and 13 Jbeta primers were used. The data were produced by immunoSEQ multiplex PCR, yet TCRdb's version contains in-frame clones alone and is incomplete. The table records about 47,000 clones, around 68% of them present only once. The sequenced sample was PBMCs. All receptors come from a man aged 30 to 45 in good health and CMV-seronegative.

The rearrangement uses TRBV6-5 and TRBJ2-2, with a tentative D call TRBD1 (6 bases). Between the trimmed V and J ends, which lost 7 bases and 7 bases, there was a span of 19 bases. Germline V gene lookup returns CDR1 MNHEY and CDR2 SVGAGI. The CDR3 is 15 amino acids. CDR3 DNA: TGTGCCAGCATCCTCTCGAGGGGGTCGAGCGGGGAGCTGTTTTTT. Protein sequence: CASILSRGSSGELFF.

There are a few counts of this clone. One end of the junction is discordant with germline, which a read error may explain. The V and J genes are TRBV5-1 and TRBJ1-5; perhaps TRBD1 as D (5 bases). This CDR3 contains 13 residues. Germline V gene lookup returns CDR1 SGHRS and CDR2 YFSETQ. For the CDR3, the DNA is TGCGCCAGCCGCTTCGCGGGGGATCAGCCCCAGCATTTT. This translates into CASRFAGDQPQHF.

This clone was counted a single time. The V and J genes are TRBV5-5 and TRBJ1-5, with a weak D call TRBD1 (6 bases). V was trimmed by 4 bases and J by 1 base, leaving 15 bases between them. This CDR3 has 16 residues. Germline V gene lookup returns CDR1 SGHKS and CDR2 YYEKEE (reference sequence). The CDR3 region is CASSALLRGSNQPQHF. CDR3 bases: TGTGCCAGCAGCGCATTACTAAGGGGGAGCAATCAGCCCCAGCATTTT. The full variable domain, its missing parts supplied by reference TRBV5-5 and TRBJ1-5, is DAGVTQSPTHLIKTRGQQVTLRCSPISGHKSVSWYQQVLGQGPQFIFQYYEKEERGRGNFPDRFSARQFPNYSSELNVNALLLGDSALYLCASSALLRGSNQPQHFGDGTRLSIL.

This chain links TRBV5-1 with TRBJ2-3; D ambiguous. This CDR3 has 15 residues. V was shortened by 4 bases and J by 0 bases, with 12 bases between the two germline ends. Germline-derived CDR1 and CDR2 are SGHRS and YFSETQ. As DNA, the CDR3 is TGCGCCAGCAGCCTCGTTGTCTCGAGCACAGATACGCAGTATTTT. Amino acid sequence: CASSLVVSSTDTQYF.

The rearrangement links TRBV7-9 to TRBJ1-2; the D is unclear. The germline CDR1 and CDR2 sequences are SEHNR and FQNEAQ (reference sequence). The CDR3 has 12 amino acids. V lost 2 bases and J 5 bases, leaving 6 bases between the germline ends. This CDR3 is CASSLSFYGYTF. CDR3 nucleotide sequence: TGTGCCAGCAGCTTATCCTTTTATGGCTACACCTTC.

The J gene is TRBJ1-5, the V gene TRBV7-9; D gene uncertain. The ends were cut back, 3 bases at V and 0 bases at J, with 12 bases in the middle. The CDR3 has 16 amino acids. Germline V CDR1 and CDR2: SEHNR, FQNEAQ (reference sequence). CDR3 amino acids: CASSFVSSYSNQPQHF. Here the CDR3 DNA reads TGTGCCAGCAGCTTTGTTAGCAGCTATAGCAATCAGCCCCAGCATTTT.

This clone was detected only a few times. The rearrangement links TRBV5-8 to TRBJ1-5; D perhaps matches TRBD1 (5 bases). The germline CDR1 and CDR2 sequences are SGHTS and YDEGEE. The CDR3 has 13 residues. V was cut by 1 base and J by 10 bases, with 12 bases left in between. The CDR3: CASSLSRDRPQHF. In DNA form, the CDR3 reads TGTGCCAGCAGCTTGAGCAGGGATAGACCCCAGCATTTT.

The chain carries TRBV11-2 and TRBJ2-7; TRBD1 matches at 10 bases. V lost 3 bases to trimming and J lost 6 bases; unmatched junction nucleotides: 14. Germline loops: CDR1 SGHAT, CDR2 FQNNGV. This CDR3 contains 17 residues. CDR3 sequence: CASSFNRGGQGYSEQYF. CDR3 nucleotide sequence: TGTGCCAGCAGCTTTAACCGGGGGGGACAGGGGTATTCCGAGCAGTACTTC.

This clone showed up just a few times. The CDR3: CASSSGGYGTEAFF. Written as DNA, the CDR3 is TGTGCCAGCTCCTCAGGGGGCTATGGCACTGAAGCTTTCTTT. The chain has TRBV18 and TRBJ1-1; TRBD1 agrees at 8 bases. V shed 6 bases, J shed 4 bases, and the junction held 7 bases outside the gene matches. Germline V lookup: CDR1 KGHSH, CDR2 LQKENI. The CDR3 is 14 amino acids.

The chain carries TRBV27 and TRBJ1-2; 7 nucleotides agree with TRBD1. With 1 base clipped from V and 4 bases from J, the junction kept 3 bases outside the gene matches. The CDR3 runs 14 residues. Germline V gene sequence: CDR1 MNHEY, CDR2 SMNVEV (reference sequence). Written as DNA, the CDR3 is TGTGCCAGCAGTTTATGGGCAGGGGGCTATGGCTACACCTTC. It codes for CASSLWAGGYGYTF.

This rearrangement joins TRBV5-1 to TRBJ2-1, with 11 bases fitting TRBD2. Per the germline V gene, CDR1 is SGHRS and CDR2 is YFSETQ. V dropped 0 bases and J dropped 3; count of bases not matched to a gene: 8. This CDR3 spans 18 amino acids. CDR3 sequence reads: CASSLVVGTSGNYNEQFF. Here the CDR3 DNA reads TGCGCCAGCAGCTTGGTGGTGGGGACTAGCGGCAACTACAATGAGCAGTTCTTC.

The V call is TRBV25-1, the J call TRBJ2-7; 8 bases match TRBD1. The CDR3 totals 14 residues. The ends lost 3 bases at V and 6 bases at J; junction bases unmatched: 7. Germline values: CDR1 MGHDK, CDR2 SYGVNS. The CDR3 sequence is CASSEFATGGEQYF. In nucleotides, the CDR3 is TGTGCCAGCAGTGAGTTCGCTACAGGGGGCGAGCAGTACTTC.

This clone was detected a few times. The V call is TRBV12-5, the J call TRBJ1-4, with a weak D call TRBD1 (6 bases). The CDR3 runs 16 residues. With 0 bases removed from V and 7 bases from J, the gap between germline ends came to 15 bases. Germline loops: CDR1 LGHNT, CDR2 FRNRAP. CDR3 loop: CASGLVNGGKREKLFF. The DNA of the CDR3 is TGTGCTAGTGGTTTGGTCAATGGGGGCAAGCGTGAAAAACTGTTTTTT.

The chain carries TRBV27 and TRBJ2-3; D gene unclear. The length of the CDR3 is 13 residues. The V end lost 8 bases, the J end lost 0 bases, and 9 bases lay between the germline ends. Germline CDR1 reads MNHEY; CDR2 reads SMNVEV (reference sequence). The CDR3 nucleotides read TGTGCCAGCTCCCACTCTAGCACAGATACGCAGTATTTT. Amino acid sequence: CASSHSSTDTQYF.

This rearrangement joins TRBV11-2 to TRBJ2-7; 7 nucleotides match TRBD1. V shed 5 bases and J 4 bases; nucleotides not matched to a gene: 8. CDR1 and CDR2 from the germline V gene are SGHAT and FQNNGV. The CDR3 length is 14 residues. CDR3 sequence (DNA): TGTGCCAGCAGCGACAACAGGGGTGGTTACGAGCAGTACTTC. Amino acid sequence: CASSDNRGGYEQYF.

The rearrangement joins TRBV5-1 to TRBJ1-1, with 8 bases fitting TRBD1. Germline CDR1 and CDR2: SGHRS and YFSETQ. V was clipped by 1 base and J by 6 bases; unmatched bases: 5. This CDR3 spans 14 amino acids. CDR3 bases: TGCGCCAGCAGCTTGAACCCAGGGGGCCCTGAAGCTTTCTTT. It specifies CASSLNPGGPEAFF.

The V and J genes are TRBV12-5 and TRBJ2-1; possibly TRBD2 for D (6 bases). CDR3 length equals 14 residues. In germline, CDR1 is LGHNT, CDR2 FRNRAP. V lost 6 bases and J 2 bases, leaving 11 bases between the germline ends. The CDR3 sequence: CASGPSETYNEQFF. The CDR3 nucleotides are TGTGCTAGTGGCCCTAGCGAAACCTACAATGAGCAGTTCTTC.

The chain couples TRBV5-6 to TRBJ2-7; 7 bases line up with TRBD2. V shed 3 bases, J shed 1 base, and the junction held 7 bases outside the gene matches. The CDR3 runs 15 residues. Germline V gene lookup returns CDR1 SGHDT and CDR2 YYEEEE. CDR3 in amino acids: CASSSTAGKSYEQYF. CDR3 bases: TGTGCCAGCAGCTCAACAGCGGGAAAGTCCTACGAGCAGTACTTC.

J is TRBJ2-2 and V is TRBV14, with 9 bases identical to TRBD2. CDR3 length: 16 residues. V gave up 0 bases and J gave up 7 bases; unmatched junction bases: 6. The germline V gene has CDR1 SGHDN and CDR2 FVKESK. Here the CDR3 reads CASSQELAGLGGELFF. The CDR3 bases are TGTGCCAGCAGCCAAGAACTAGCGGGCCTCGGCGGGGAGCTGTTTTTT.

The CDR3 nucleotides are TGTGCCAGTACCCAGACAGGAAACTATGGCTACACCTTC. Translation gives CASTQTGNYGYTF. The rearrangement joins TRBV19 to TRBJ1-2; perhaps TRBD1 as D (6 bases). The ends were cut back, 7 bases at V and 2 bases at J, with 11 bases in the middle. There are 13 residues in the CDR3. CDR1 LNHDA and CDR2 SQIVND come from the germline V gene (reference sequence).

About this clone: The conserved phenylalanine or tryptophan normally closing the CDR3 is absent here, so this likely arose from a read error. CDR3 residues: CSAPGQGPNTEAFV. CDR3 in DNA: TGCAGCGCCCCAGGACAGGGGCCGAACACTGAAGCTTTCGTT. The rearrangement links TRBV29-1 to TRBJ1-1; TRBD1 agrees at 9 bases. J lost 1 base, V lost 7 bases, and 7 bases had no gene match. Looked up from germline, CDR1 is SQVTM and CDR2 is ANQGSEA. The CDR3 runs 14 residues.

The CDR3 loop reads CAWSFRGRQPQHF. The CDR3 DNA sequence: TGTGCCTGGAGTTTCAGGGGAAGGCAGCCCCAGCATTTT. The chain links TRBV30 to TRBJ1-5; D may be TRBD1 (6 bases). CDR3 length: 13 amino acids. The germline V gene encodes CDR1 GTSNPN and CDR2 SVGIG (reference sequence). V lost 2 bases and J lost 7, with 12 bases in between.

This chain connects TRBV15 to TRBJ2-2; D remains unclear. The CDR3 is 14 amino acids. V shed 1 base and J shed 2 bases, with 5 bases lying between them. Germline CDR1 is LNHNV and CDR2 is YYDKDF (reference sequence). Written as DNA, the CDR3 is TGTGCCACCAGCAGAGGGGCCAACACCGGGGAGCTGTTTTTT. Translating gives CATSRGANTGELFF. The full variable domain, with the rest looked up from reference TRBV15 and TRBJ2-2, is DAMVIQNPRYQVTQFGKPVTLSCSQTLNHNVMYWYQQKSSQAPKLLFHYYDKDFNNEADTPDNFQSRRPNTSFCFLDIRSPGLGDTAMYLCATSRGANTGELFFGEGSRLTVL.

As for this clone: Other nucleotide sequences in the sample specify the same CDR3. V is TRBV5-1 and J is TRBJ2-3; a possible D gene is TRBD2 (5 bases). The length of the CDR3 is 14 residues. Germline values: CDR1 SGHRS, CDR2 YFSETQ. V was trimmed by 0 bases and J by 1 base, leaving 6 bases between them. The CDR3 DNA reads as TGCGCCAGCAGCTTGGATAGCGGCACAGATACGCAGTATTTT. It codes for CASSLDSGTDTQYF.

The rearrangement uses TRBV6-4 and TRBJ2-1; D ambiguous. The CDR3 runs to 11 residues. Germline assignment: CDR1 MRHNA and CDR2 SNTAGT. The V gene lost 2 bases and the J gene lost 8 bases, with 4 bases spanning the gap. The CDR3 here is CASSDGYEQFF. The CDR3 DNA follows: TGTGCCAGCAGTGACGGCTATGAGCAGTTCTTC.

The chain links TRBV19 to TRBJ2-7; 9 positions match TRBD2. Germline V gene sequence: CDR1 LNHDA, CDR2 SQIVND (reference sequence). This CDR3 comprises 13 residues. V lost 4 bases to trimming and J lost 4 bases; unmatched junction nucleotides: 2. The CDR3 DNA is TGTGCCAGTAGTAGCGGGAGGGCATACGAGCAGTACTTC. It is translated as CASSSGRAYEQYF. The full variable domain, in which reference TRBV19 and TRBJ2-7 provide the parts outside the CDR3, is DGGITQSPKYLFRKEGQNVTLSCEQNLNHDAMYWYRQDPGQGLRLIYYSQIVNDFQKGDIAEGYSVSREKKESFPLTVTSAQKNPTAFYLCASSSGRAYEQYFGPGTRLTVT.

This clone was observed a handful of times. V gene TRBV4-1 combines with J gene TRBJ1-5, with D tentatively TRBD1 (6 bases). With 0 bases removed from V and 14 bases from J, the gap between germline ends came to 20 bases. The CDR3 has 15 amino acids. Germline V gives CDR1 MGHRA, CDR2 YSYEKL. The CDR3 nucleotides read TGCGCCAGCAGCCAAGAGCCACAGGGCCATCAGCACAAGCATTTT. As protein: CASSQEPQGHQHKHF.